Reported below is one T cell receptor (beta chain). This sample is drawn from a study of cytomegalovirus exposure and HLA in healthy donors. Study as a whole: The roughly 120 validation repertoires and the approximately 640 first-cohort repertoires shared a platform, a later analysis reported.

Here immunoSEQ multiplex PCR was the method, and the copy in TCRdb shows in-frame clones only, minus some. In the table there are approximately 39,000 clones, 90% to 95% of which are singletons. V dropped 5 bases and J dropped 0 bases, with 11 bases sitting between them. The CDR3 runs to 14 residues. Germline V gene lookup returns CDR1 SGHVS and CDR2 FQNEAQ. This sequence joins TRBV7-8 and TRBJ2-7; D ambiguous. The material sequenced was PBMCs. The clonotype originates from a man between 18 and 35 years old in good health and CMV-seronegative. Written as DNA, the CDR3 is TGTGCCAGCAGCCCTCGGCAGGACTCCTACGAGCAGTACTTC. Its protein is CASSPRQDSYEQYF.